Listed here are 24 T cell receptor beta chains from one sample, sequenced in a study of blood T cell repertoires in COVID-19. The protocol was immunoSEQ multiplex PCR, while the TCRdb copy is restricted to in-frame clones and leaves out a portion. The data contain tens of thousands of clones, approximately 84% of them singletons. The specimen sequenced was peripheral blood. These receptors all come from a man aged 35-49 years with COVID-19, enrolled during active disease.

Points on this clone: Sequence at one end of the junction differs from germline and may be a read error. The rearrangement joins TRBV2 to TRBJ2-7; possible D gene TRBD2, 5 bases. Per the germline V gene, CDR1 is SNHLY and CDR2 is FYNNEI. This CDR3 contains 11 residues. CDR3: CASSEFTQRLF. The CDR3 DNA is TGTGCCAGCAGTGAGTTCACTCAGCGGCTCTTC.

The rearrangement uses TRBV5-5 and TRBJ2-7, with TRBD1 as a possible D gene (6 bases). The germline CDR1 and CDR2 sequences are SGHKS and YYEKEE (reference sequence). Trimming removed 5 bases at V and 1 base at J, with 13 bases between. This CDR3 is built from 14 residues. The CDR3: CASSPRQASYEQYF. The CDR3 DNA follows: TGTGCCAGCAGTCCCCGACAGGCGTCCTACGAGCAGTACTTC.

The V call is TRBV5-4, the J call TRBJ2-2; 12 bases map to TRBD1. The CDR3 is 16 residues long. J gave up 7 bases and V 4 bases, and 8 bases lay outside the gene matches. The germline CDR1 and CDR2 sequences are SGHNT and YYREEE (reference sequence). The CDR3 nucleotides read TGTGCCAGCAGCGCCATGGGACAGGGGGCCGACGGGGAGCTGTTTTTT. Its translation is CASSAMGQGADGELFF.

V usage is TRBV5-5 and J usage is TRBJ2-2; unclear D gene. Trimming removed 0 bases at V and 4 bases at J, with 7 bases between. The CDR3 extends over 14 amino acids. Per the germline V gene, CDR1 is SGHKS and CDR2 is YYEKEE (reference sequence). The CDR3 DNA reads TGTGCCAGCAGCTTGGGCCAGATCACCGGGGAGCTGTTTTTT. It yields the protein CASSLGQITGELFF.

The gene calls are TRBV5-8 and TRBJ1-5; D gene uncertain. Trimming pared 0 bases from V and 4 bases from J, leaving 14 bases between. In germline, CDR1 is SGHTS, CDR2 YDEGEE. The CDR3 sequence is 16 residues long. The CDR3 sequence is CASSLGRHAGNQPQHF. The CDR3 DNA sequence: TGTGCCAGCAGCTTGGGCCGCCATGCGGGGAATCAGCCCCAGCATTTT. Full variable domain (rest looked up from reference TRBV5-8 and TRBJ1-5): EAGVTQSPTHLIKTRGQQATLRCSPISGHTSVYWYQQALGLGLQFLLWYDEGEERNRGNFPPRFSGRQFPNYSSELNVNALELEDSALYLCASSLGRHAGNQPQHFGDGTRLSIL.

V usage is TRBV2 and J usage is TRBJ1-1; maybe TRBD1 (6 bases). The CDR3 is 13 amino acids. Germline CDR1 reads SNHLY; CDR2 reads FYNNEI. The germline V and J ends were trimmed by 3 bases and 4 bases, with 9 bases remaining between them. As DNA, the CDR3 is TGTGCCAGCAGTGATGGGGGCATCACTGAAGCTTTCTTT. Amino acids: CASSDGGITEAFF.

This clone was picked up one time. CDR3 DNA: TGTGCCAGCAGCAAAAGACAGGGATCGGGTGGGCCCGGGGAGCTGTTTTTT. It yields the protein CASSKRQGSGGPGELFF. This rearrangement joins TRBV21-1 to TRBJ2-2; the D call of TRBD1 is as the table states it, not checked on the DNA. TRBV21-1 is a known pseudogene. This CDR3 has 17 residues.

The chain joins TRBV10-2 to TRBJ2-7; a possible D gene is TRBD2 (5 bases). This CDR3 is 15 amino acids long. Trimming took off 2 bases at V and 3 bases at J, with 14 bases between the two ends. Germline CDR1 is WSHSY and CDR2 is SAAADI. The DNA for the CDR3 is TGCGCCAGCAGTGAGCCCGAGGGTAGGGACTACGAGCAGTACTTC. Translation: CASSEPEGRDYEQYF.

This clone was found once. V and J are TRBV11-1 and TRBJ1-3; D gene ambiguous. Per germline, CDR1 SGHAT and CDR2 FQDESV (reference sequence). Trimming took off 5 bases at V and 0 bases at J, with 14 bases between the two ends. This CDR3 has 16 amino acids. The CDR3 nucleotides are TGTGCCAGCAGCGTAGGACGGAGGATCTCTGGAAACACCATATATTTT. This encodes CASSVGRRISGNTIYF.

The V gene is TRBV10-3, the J gene TRBJ1-1; the match to TRBD1 covers 8 bases. J gave up 4 bases and V 4 bases, and 8 bases lay outside the gene matches. The CDR3 consists of 15 residues. Per the germline V gene, CDR1 is ENHRY and CDR2 is SYGVKD. CDR3 nucleotides: TGTGCCATCAGTGCAGACAGGGGTTCGAGCACTGAAGCTTTCTTT. Its protein is CAISADRGSSTEAFF.

The chain employs TRBV12-3 or TRBV12-4 and TRBJ1-1; D unresolved. The germline V and J ends were trimmed by 3 bases and 11 bases, with 13 bases remaining between them. CDR3 length: 12 residues. The CDR3 bases are TGTGCCAGCAGTTTCTTATCGGAGAAGGCTTTCTTT. Translated, it gives CASSFLSEKAFF.

The chain combines TRBV30 with TRBJ1-5, with 7 bases lining up with TRBD1. Germline V CDR1 and CDR2: GTSNPN, SVGIG (reference sequence). J gave up 1 base and V 3 bases, and 6 bases lay outside the gene matches. This CDR3 comprises 15 residues. The CDR3 loop is CAWSEGAWSNQPQHF. The CDR3, as DNA: TGTGCCTGGAGCGAGGGGGCGTGGAGCAATCAGCCCCAGCATTTT.

V and J are TRBV11-2 and TRBJ2-3; a weak D match, TRBD2 (6 bases). The CDR3 totals 14 residues. V was trimmed by 0 bases and J by 6 bases, leaving 10 bases between them. Per germline, CDR1 SGHAT and CDR2 FQNNGV. CDR3 in DNA: TGTGCCAGCAGCTTAGATAGACTAGTGGATACGCAGTATTTT. It yields the protein CASSLDRLVDTQYF.

The chain has TRBV6-6 and TRBJ2-7, with 7 nucleotides matching TRBD1. The junction had 1 base not matched to a gene; V was cut back by 4 bases and J by 4 bases. CDR3 length equals 12 residues. Per the germline V gene, CDR1 is MNHNY and CDR2 is SVGAGI (reference sequence). The CDR3 loop reads CASSSGQYEQYF. The CDR3 DNA sequence: TGTGCCAGCAGTTCGGGACAGTACGAGCAGTACTTC.

The rearrangement uses TRBV9 and TRBJ2-3; 10 bases are a match to TRBD1. Germline-derived CDR1 and CDR2 are SGDLS and YYNGEE. The CDR3 contains 15 residues. The V segment lost 4 bases and the J segment 5 bases; nucleotides outside the gene matches: 7. CDR3 sequence reads: CASSLRTGGKDTQYF. The CDR3 nucleotides read TGTGCCAGCAGCTTGCGGACAGGGGGTAAAGATACGCAGTATTTT.

V and J are TRBV5-5 and TRBJ2-7; D not certain. The V and J ends lost 4 bases and 9 bases respectively, with 17 bases between them. Germline CDR1 reads SGHKS; CDR2 reads YYEKEE (reference sequence). The CDR3 runs to 13 residues. The CDR3 coding sequence is TGTGCCAGCAGCCTGGTAGAGGAAGCCCCGCAGTACTTC. Translating it yields CASSLVEEAPQYF.

The CDR3 spells CASSFGTGLTYEQYF. In nucleotides, the CDR3 is TGTGCCAGCAGCTTCGGGACAGGTCTTACCTACGAGCAGTACTTC. V and J are TRBV11-2 and TRBJ2-7, with 8 nucleotides matching TRBD1. Per germline, CDR1 SGHAT and CDR2 FQNNGV. V lost 3 bases, J lost 2 bases, and 6 bases stayed unmatched. This CDR3 is 15 amino acids long.

The V gene is TRBV29-1, the J gene TRBJ2-1; TRBD2 agrees at 8 bases. Trimming removed 2 bases from V and 5 bases from J; junction bases left unmatched: 5. Germline V gene sequence: CDR1 SQVTM, CDR2 ANQGSEA. This CDR3 has 14 residues. CDR3 sequence reads: CSVEILAENNEQFF. DNA for the CDR3: TGCAGCGTTGAAATACTAGCGGAAAACAATGAGCAGTTCTTC.

The J gene is TRBJ2-7, the V gene TRBV5-1; TRBD2 matches at 8 bases. Trimming removed 5 bases from V and 1 base from J; junction bases left unmatched: 5. The CDR3 runs 14 residues. Germline V gene lookup returns CDR1 SGHRS and CDR2 YFSETQ. CDR3 nucleotides: TGCGCCAGCAGTCTGGGACTAGGGTCCTACGAGCAGTACTTC. Protein sequence: CASSLGLGSYEQYF.

The rearrangement joins TRBV28 to TRBJ2-2; D gene ambiguous. The germline V gene encodes CDR1 MDHEN and CDR2 SYDVKM. The V end was cut by 3 bases, the J end by 5 bases, with 7 bases between. CDR3 length: 13 residues. CDR3 DNA sequence: TGTGCCAGCAGTTTGAGTCGGACCGGGGAGCTGTTTTTT. It yields the protein CASSLSRTGELFF.

CDR3 nucleotide sequence: TGTGCCACCAGTGATGCCGACAGCTACGAGCAGTACTTC. The encoded protein is CATSDADSYEQYF. V usage is TRBV24-1 and J usage is TRBJ2-7, with D possibly TRBD1 on 5 matching bases. From germline, CDR1 is KGHDR and CDR2 SFDVKD. Trimming took 3 bases from V and 3 from J, leaving 8 bases between them. The CDR3 totals 13 residues.

The chain couples TRBV29-1 to TRBJ1-5, with D maybe TRBD1 (6 bases). Germline V gene sequence: CDR1 SQVTM, CDR2 ANQGSEA. The V end lost 4 bases, the J end lost 5 bases, and 18 bases lay between the germline ends. The CDR3 loop spans 15 amino acids. In DNA form, the CDR3 reads TGCAGCGTTGCGTTGTTGGGACAAAGAGATCAGCCCCAGCATTTT. It translates to CSVALLGQRDQPQHF.

This chain connects TRBV12-3 or TRBV12-4 to TRBJ1-2, with D possibly matching TRBD1 (5 bases). Trimming stripped 7 bases from V and 2 bases from J, with 11 bases between. The CDR3 runs 13 residues. CDR3 sequence: CASTQQENYGYTF. The CDR3 DNA sequence: TGTGCCAGCACCCAACAGGAAAACTATGGCTACACCTTC.

This clone has just one count. The CDR3 DNA reads as TGTGCCAGCAGCTTAGCCCCAGGGTGGAATTCACCCCTCCACTTT. Amino acid sequence: CASSLAPGWNSPLHF. The chain has TRBV7-6 and TRBJ1-6, with a weak D call TRBD1 (5 bases). CDR1 and CDR2 from the germline V gene are SGHVS and FNYEAQ. The V and J ends lost 0 bases and 7 bases respectively, with 10 bases between them. The CDR3 loop spans 15 amino acids. The full variable domain, completed using reference TRBV7-6 and TRBJ1-6, is GAGVSQSPRYKVTKRGQDVALRCDPISGHVSLYWYRQALGQGPEFLTYFNYEAQQDKSGLPNDRFSAERPEGSISTLTIQRTEQRDSAMYRCASSLAPGWNSPLHFGNGTRLTVT.